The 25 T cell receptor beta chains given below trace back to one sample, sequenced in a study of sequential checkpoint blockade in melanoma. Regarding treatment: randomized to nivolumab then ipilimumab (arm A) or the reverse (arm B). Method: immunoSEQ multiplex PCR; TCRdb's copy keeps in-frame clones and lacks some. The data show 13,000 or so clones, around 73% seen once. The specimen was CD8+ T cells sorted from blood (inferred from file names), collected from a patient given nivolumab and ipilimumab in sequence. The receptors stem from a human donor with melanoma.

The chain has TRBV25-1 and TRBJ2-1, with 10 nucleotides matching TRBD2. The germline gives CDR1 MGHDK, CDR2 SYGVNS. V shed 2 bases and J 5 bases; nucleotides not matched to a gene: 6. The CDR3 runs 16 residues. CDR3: CASSESGGLAHNEQFF. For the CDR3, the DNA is TGTGCCAGCAGTGAAAGTGGGGGACTAGCGCACAATGAGCAGTTCTTC.

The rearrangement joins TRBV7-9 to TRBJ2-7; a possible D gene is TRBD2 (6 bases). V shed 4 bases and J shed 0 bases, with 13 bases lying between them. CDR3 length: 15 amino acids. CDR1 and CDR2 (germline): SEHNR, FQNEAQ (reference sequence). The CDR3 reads CASSSGLFSSYEQYF. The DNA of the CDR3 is TGTGCCAGCAGCTCGGGACTCTTTAGCTCCTACGAGCAGTACTTC.

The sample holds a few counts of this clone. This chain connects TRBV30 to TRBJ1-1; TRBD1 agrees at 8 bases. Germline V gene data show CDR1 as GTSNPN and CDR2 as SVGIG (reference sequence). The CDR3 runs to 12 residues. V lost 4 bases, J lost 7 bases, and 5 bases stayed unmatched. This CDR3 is CAWMTGDIEAFF. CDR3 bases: TGTGCCTGGATGACAGGGGACATTGAAGCTTTCTTT.

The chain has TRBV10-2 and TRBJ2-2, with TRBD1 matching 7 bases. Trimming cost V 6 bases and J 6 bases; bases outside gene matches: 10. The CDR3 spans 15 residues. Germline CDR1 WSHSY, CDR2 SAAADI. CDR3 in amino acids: CASRSDRSISGELFF. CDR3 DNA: TGCGCCAGCAGGTCGGACAGGTCAATATCCGGGGAGCTGTTTTTT.

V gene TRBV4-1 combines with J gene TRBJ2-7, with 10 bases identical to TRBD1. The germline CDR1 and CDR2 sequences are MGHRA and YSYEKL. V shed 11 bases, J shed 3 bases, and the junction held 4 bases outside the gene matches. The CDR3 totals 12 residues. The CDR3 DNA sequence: TGCGCCGGCCGGGACAGGGGCTACGAGCAGTACTTC. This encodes CAGRDRGYEQYF.

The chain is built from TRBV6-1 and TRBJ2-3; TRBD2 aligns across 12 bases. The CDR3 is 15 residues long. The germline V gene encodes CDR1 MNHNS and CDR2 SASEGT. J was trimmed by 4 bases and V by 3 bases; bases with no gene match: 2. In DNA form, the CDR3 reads TGTGCCAGCAGTGAGCTAGCGGGAGGGCCAGATACGCAGTATTTT. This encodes CASSELAGGPDTQYF.

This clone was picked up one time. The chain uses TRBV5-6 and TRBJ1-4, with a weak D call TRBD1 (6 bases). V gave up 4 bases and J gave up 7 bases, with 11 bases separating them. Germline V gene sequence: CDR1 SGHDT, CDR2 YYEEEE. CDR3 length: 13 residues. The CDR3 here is CASSRGGGEKLFF. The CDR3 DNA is TGTGCCAGCAGCCGAGGGGGGGGTGAAAAACTGTTTTTT. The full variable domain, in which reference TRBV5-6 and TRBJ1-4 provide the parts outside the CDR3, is DAGVTQSPTHLIKTRGQQVTLRCSPKSGHDTVSWYQQALGQGPQFIFQYYEEEERQRGNFPDRFSGHQFPNYSSELNVNALLLGDSALYLCASSRGGGEKLFFGSGTQLSVL.

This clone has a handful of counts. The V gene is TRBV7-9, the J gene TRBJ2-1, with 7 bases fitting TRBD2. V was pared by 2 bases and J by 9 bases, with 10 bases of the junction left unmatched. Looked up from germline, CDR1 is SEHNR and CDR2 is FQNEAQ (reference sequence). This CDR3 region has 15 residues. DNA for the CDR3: TGTGCCAGCAGCTTAAAGTCGATTGCGGGAGTTGAGCAGTTCTTC. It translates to CASSLKSIAGVEQFF.

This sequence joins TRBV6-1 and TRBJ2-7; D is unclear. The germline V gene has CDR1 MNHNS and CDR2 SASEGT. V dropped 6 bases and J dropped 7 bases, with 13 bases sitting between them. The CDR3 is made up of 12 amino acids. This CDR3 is CASSDAPGEQYF. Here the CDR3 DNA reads TGTGCCAGCAGCGATGCCCCCGGGGAGCAGTACTTC.

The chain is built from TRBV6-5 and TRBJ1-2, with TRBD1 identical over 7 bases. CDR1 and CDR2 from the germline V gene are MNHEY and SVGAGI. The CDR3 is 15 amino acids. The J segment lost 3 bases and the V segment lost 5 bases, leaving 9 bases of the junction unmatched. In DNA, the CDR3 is TGTGCCAGCAGTAACCGACAGGGAATTGACTATGGCTACACCTTC. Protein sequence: CASSNRQGIDYGYTF.

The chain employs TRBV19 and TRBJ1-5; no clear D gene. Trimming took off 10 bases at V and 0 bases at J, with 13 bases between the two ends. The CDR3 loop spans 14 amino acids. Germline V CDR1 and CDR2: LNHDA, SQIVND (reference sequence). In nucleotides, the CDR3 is TGTGCCACCAGGAGGAGGGATAGCAATCAGCCCCAGCATTTT. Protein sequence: CATRRRDSNQPQHF.

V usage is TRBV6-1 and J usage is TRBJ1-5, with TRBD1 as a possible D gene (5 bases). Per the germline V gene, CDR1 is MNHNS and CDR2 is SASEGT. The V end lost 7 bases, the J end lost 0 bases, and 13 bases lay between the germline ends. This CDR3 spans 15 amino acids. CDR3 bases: TGTGCCAGCACCCAGGGAAGATATAGCAATCAGCCCCAGCATTTT. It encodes CASTQGRYSNQPQHF.

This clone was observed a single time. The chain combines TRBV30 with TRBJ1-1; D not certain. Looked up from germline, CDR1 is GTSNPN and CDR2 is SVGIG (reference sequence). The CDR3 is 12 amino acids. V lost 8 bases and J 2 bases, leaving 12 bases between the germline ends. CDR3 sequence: CAITDYNTEAFF. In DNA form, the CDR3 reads TGTGCCATCACAGATTATAACACTGAAGCTTTCTTT.

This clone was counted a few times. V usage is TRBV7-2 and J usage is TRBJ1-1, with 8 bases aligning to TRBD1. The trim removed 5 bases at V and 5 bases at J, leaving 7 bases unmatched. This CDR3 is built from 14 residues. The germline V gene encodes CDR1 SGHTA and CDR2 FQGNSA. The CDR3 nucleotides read TGTGCCAGCAGCAGAAACAGGGGGTGGACTGAAGCTTTCTTT. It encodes CASSRNRGWTEAFF.

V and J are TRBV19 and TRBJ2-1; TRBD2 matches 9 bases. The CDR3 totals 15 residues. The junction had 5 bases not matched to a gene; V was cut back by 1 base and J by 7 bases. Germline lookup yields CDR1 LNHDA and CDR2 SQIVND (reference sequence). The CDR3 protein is CASSIGGGARNEQFF. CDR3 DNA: TGTGCCAGTAGTATAGGCGGGGGGGCAAGGAATGAGCAGTTCTTC.

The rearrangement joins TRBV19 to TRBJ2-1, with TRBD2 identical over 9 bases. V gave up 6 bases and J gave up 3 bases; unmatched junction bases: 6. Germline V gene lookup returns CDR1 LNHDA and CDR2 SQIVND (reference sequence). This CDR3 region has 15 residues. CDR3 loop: CASRGSTSGYNEQFF. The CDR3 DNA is TGTGCCAGTAGGGGCTCGACTAGCGGCTACAATGAGCAGTTCTTC. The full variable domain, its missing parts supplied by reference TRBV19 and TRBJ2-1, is DGGITQSPKYLFRKEGQNVTLSCEQNLNHDAMYWYRQDPGQGLRLIYYSQIVNDFQKGDIAEGYSVSREKKESFPLTVTSAQKNPTAFYLCASRGSTSGYNEQFFGPGTRLTVL.

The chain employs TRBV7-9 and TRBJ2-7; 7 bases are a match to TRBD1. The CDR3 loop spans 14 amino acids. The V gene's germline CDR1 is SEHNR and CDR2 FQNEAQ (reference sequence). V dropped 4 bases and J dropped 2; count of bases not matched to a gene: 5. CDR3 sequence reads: CASSYTGDTYEQYF. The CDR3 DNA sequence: TGTGCCAGCAGCTATACAGGGGATACCTACGAGCAGTACTTC.

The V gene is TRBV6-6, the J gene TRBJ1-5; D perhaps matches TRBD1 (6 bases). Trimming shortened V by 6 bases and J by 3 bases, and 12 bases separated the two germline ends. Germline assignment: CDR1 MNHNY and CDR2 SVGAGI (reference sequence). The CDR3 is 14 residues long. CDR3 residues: CASRTDRINQPQHF. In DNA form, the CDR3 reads TGTGCCAGCAGAACCGACAGGATCAATCAGCCCCAGCATTTT.

CDR3 bases: TGTGCCAGCAGTCCCAGGGAAGCCCTGGGTCAGCCCCAGCATTTT. Protein product: CASSPREALGQPQHF. The chain couples TRBV27 to TRBJ1-5; the D gene is possibly TRBD1 (5 bases). Between the trimmed V and J ends, which lost 5 bases and 6 bases, there was a span of 17 bases. The germline CDR1 and CDR2 sequences are MNHEY and SMNVEV (reference sequence). The CDR3 loop spans 15 amino acids.

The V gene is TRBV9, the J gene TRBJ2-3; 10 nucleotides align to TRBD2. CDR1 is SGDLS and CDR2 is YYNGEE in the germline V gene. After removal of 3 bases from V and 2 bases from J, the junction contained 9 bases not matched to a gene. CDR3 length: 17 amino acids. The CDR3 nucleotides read TGTGCCAGCAGCGACGATACGGGACTAGCGACCACAGATACGCAGTATTTT. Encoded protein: CASSDDTGLATTDTQYF.

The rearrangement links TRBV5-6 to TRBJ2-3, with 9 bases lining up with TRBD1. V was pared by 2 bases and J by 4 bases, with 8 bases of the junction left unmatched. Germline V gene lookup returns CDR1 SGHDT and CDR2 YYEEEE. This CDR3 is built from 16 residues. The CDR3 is CASSLEGQGVPDTQYF. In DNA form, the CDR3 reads TGTGCCAGCAGCTTAGAGGGACAGGGTGTACCAGATACGCAGTATTTT.

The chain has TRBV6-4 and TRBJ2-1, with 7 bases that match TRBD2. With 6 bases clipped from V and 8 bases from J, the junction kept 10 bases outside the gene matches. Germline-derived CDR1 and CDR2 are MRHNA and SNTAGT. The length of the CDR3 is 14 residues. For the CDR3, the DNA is TGTGCCAGCAGCGAAGGGACTACCGGGGATGAGCAGTTCTTC. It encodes CASSEGTTGDEQFF.

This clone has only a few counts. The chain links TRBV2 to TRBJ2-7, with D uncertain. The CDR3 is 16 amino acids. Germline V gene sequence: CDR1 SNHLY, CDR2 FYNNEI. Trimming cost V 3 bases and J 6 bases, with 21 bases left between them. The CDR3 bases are TGTGCCAGCAGTGAGAGGCACCCCATTTATTCTTCCGAGCAGTACTTC. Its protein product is CASSERHPIYSSEQYF.

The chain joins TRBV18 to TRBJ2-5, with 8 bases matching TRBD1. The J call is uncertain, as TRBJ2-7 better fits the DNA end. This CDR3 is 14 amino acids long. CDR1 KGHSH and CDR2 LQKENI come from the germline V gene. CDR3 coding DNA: TGTGCCAGCTCACCGGGGACAGGACCGGGCGAGCAGTACTTC. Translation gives CASSPGTGPGEQYF.

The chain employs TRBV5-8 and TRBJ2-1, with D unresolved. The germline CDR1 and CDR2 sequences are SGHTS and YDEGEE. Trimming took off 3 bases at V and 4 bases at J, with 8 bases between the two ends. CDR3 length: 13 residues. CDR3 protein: CASSSLAYNEQFF. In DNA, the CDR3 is TGTGCCAGCAGCTCCCTTGCGTACAATGAGCAGTTCTTC.